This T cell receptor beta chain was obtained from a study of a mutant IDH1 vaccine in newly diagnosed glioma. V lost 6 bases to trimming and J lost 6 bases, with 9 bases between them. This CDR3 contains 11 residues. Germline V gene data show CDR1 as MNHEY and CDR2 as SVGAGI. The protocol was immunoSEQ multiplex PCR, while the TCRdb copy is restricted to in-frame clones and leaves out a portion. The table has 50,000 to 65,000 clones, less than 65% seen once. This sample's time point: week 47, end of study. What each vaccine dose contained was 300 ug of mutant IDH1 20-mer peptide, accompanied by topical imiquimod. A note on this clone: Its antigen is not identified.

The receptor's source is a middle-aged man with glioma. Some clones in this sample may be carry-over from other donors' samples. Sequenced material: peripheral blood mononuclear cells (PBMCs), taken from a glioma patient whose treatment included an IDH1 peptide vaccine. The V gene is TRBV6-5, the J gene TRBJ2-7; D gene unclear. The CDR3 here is CASRLLGEQYF. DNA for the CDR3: TGTGCCAGCAGGCTTTTGGGCGAGCAGTACTTC.